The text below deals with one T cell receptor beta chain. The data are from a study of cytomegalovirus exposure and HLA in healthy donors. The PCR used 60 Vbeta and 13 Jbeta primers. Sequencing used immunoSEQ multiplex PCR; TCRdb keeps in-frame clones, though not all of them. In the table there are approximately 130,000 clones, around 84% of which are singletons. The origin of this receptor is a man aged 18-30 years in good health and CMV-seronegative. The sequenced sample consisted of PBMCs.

Written as DNA, the CDR3 is TGTGCCAGCAGTCCGCGCCGGGACAGAAGATCCTACGAGCAGTACTTC. This encodes CASSPRRDRRSYEQYF. The chain joins TRBV27 to TRBJ2-7, with 7 bases aligning to TRBD1. J lost 1 base, V lost 5 bases, and 11 bases had no gene match. CDR1 is MNHEY, CDR2 SMNVEV, per germline (reference sequence). CDR3 size: 16 residues.